This T cell receptor (beta chain) was captured by sequencing in a study of graft-versus-host responses after intestinal transplantation. As for the study in general: Isolated intestinal, liver-intestinal, or multivisceral transplants had been given to the recipients. Every transplant recipient was induced with anti-thymocyte globulin, then maintained on tacrolimus and steroids for two to four years. Study-level results: There were GvH clones found in recipient marrow, and some of them appeared first in ileum or blood. Subjects displaying graft-donor T cell macrochimerism possessed elevated graft-versus-host to host-versus-graft clonal ratios inside allografts.

The method was immunoSEQ multiplex PCR; TCRdb's version includes in-frame clones alone and lacks a portion of them. The sample holds 93,000 or so clones, roughly 93% seen once. The CDR3 loop spans 15 amino acids. With 5 bases removed from V and 1 base from J, the gap between germline ends came to 14 bases. Germline lookup yields CDR1 PRHDT and CDR2 FYEKMQ (reference sequence). Comment on this clone: Its specificity is unknown.

This TCR was recovered from a human donor who received an intestinal transplant. This sample comprised unstimulated CD8+ T cells sorted from spleen or lymph node cells, obtained before intestinal transplant. The chain couples TRBV13 to TRBJ1-1; no firm D call. In DNA form, the CDR3 reads TGTGCCAGCAGCCCCGAGAACCGGGGGAACACTGAAGCTTTCTTT. This encodes CASSPENRGNTEAFF.